The present T cell receptor beta chain was sequenced within a study of shared clonotypes between healthy human individuals. Generated by immunoSEQ multiplex PCR, the TCRdb table keeps only in-frame clones and is missing some. The data contain about 1 million clones, more than 65% of them singletons. Naive CD45RA+ and memory CD45RA-negative subsets were split from CD4+ cells. Points from the study as a whole: The sharing of roughly 5% of naive CD4 clonotypes was seen across a handful of donors. Enrolling few donors narrowed the genetic and exposure-history diversity that was represented.

Turning to this clone: As yet, its antigen is unknown.

The receptor's source is a man between 18 and 35 years old in good health. What was sequenced was memory CD4+ T cells sorted from blood. Described subset: CD45RA-negative fraction.

CDR3 sequence reads: CASSTGLAGGDEQFF. CDR3 nucleotides: TGTGCCAGTAGTACGGGACTAGCGGGAGGGGATGAGCAGTTCTTC. The rearrangement joins TRBV19 to TRBJ2-1; 16 bases are shared with TRBD2. The V and J ends lost 4 bases and 8 bases, in that order; junction bases with no gene match: 2. The CDR3 extends over 15 amino acids. Per germline, CDR1 LNHDA and CDR2 SQIVND (reference sequence).